The rows below give T cell receptor beta chains drawn from one sample of a study of a mutant IDH1 vaccine in newly diagnosed glioma. TCRdb's copy holds only in-frame clones and misses some; the assay was immunoSEQ multiplex PCR. The sample lists 30,000 to 40,000 clones, around 80% occurring once. The sample was peripheral blood mononuclear cells (PBMCs), taken from a glioma patient treated with radiotherapy, temozolomide or both. The origin of the receptors is a middle-aged man with glioma. Some clones in this sample may be carry-over from other donors' samples. Each CDR3 is given with its conserved first and last residue. The D gene is left open where the match is weak. The listing skips clone size in some rows; elsewhere it reads once, few, many or a size class.

clone_size: few
j_call: TRBJ1-1
v_call: TRBV30
d_call: NA
cdr3_aa: CAWRAPGNTEAFF
cdr3_nt: TGTGCCTGGAGAGCTCCTGGGAACACTGAAGCTTTCTTT

clone_size: NA
j_call: TRBJ1-3
v_call: TRBV30
d_call: NA
cdr3_aa: CAWSGTAISGNTIYF
cdr3_nt: TGTGCCTGGAGTGGGACCGCCATCTCTGGAAACACCATATATTTT

clone_size: NA
j_call: TRBJ1-1
v_call: TRBV4-2
d_call: NA
cdr3_aa: CASSQVVEKNTEAFF
cdr3_nt: TGTGCCAGCAGCCAAGTGGTGGAGAAGAACACTGAAGCTTTCTTT

clone_size: once
j_call: TRBJ1-2
v_call: TRBV7-9
d_call: NA
cdr3_aa: CASSLETIGGYTF
cdr3_nt: TGTGCCAGCAGCTTAGAGACCATCGGTGGCTACACCTTC

clone_size: NA
j_call: TRBJ1-5
v_call: TRBV20-1
d_call: NA
cdr3_aa: CGGRLNQPQHF
cdr3_nt: TGCGGTGGACGCCTCAATCAGCCCCAGCATTTT

clone_size: NA
j_call: TRBJ1-3
v_call: TRBV7-8
d_call: TRBD1
cdr3_aa: CASSLALFTGENTIYF
cdr3_nt: TGTGCCAGCAGCTTAGCGCTATTCACAGGGGAAAACACCATATATTTT

clone_size: NA
j_call: TRBJ1-2
v_call: TRBV5-1
d_call: NA
cdr3_aa: CASSSGLWDGYTF
cdr3_nt: TGCGCCAGCAGTTCGGGACTATGGGATGGCTACACCTTC

clone_size: NA
j_call: TRBJ2-5
v_call: TRBV7-9
d_call: TRBD2
cdr3_aa: CASSPSGSETQYF
cdr3_nt: TGTGCCAGCAGCCCCAGCGGGAGTGAGACCCAGTACTTC

clone_size: NA
j_call: TRBJ2-5
v_call: TRBV4-1
d_call: TRBD1
cdr3_aa: CASSQQGARETQYF
cdr3_nt: TGCGCCAGCAGCCAACAGGGGGCAAGGGAGACCCAGTACTTC

clone_size: few
j_call: TRBJ2-1
v_call: TRBV28
d_call: TRBD2
cdr3_aa: CASSPRTSGIYNEQFF
cdr3_nt: TGTGCCAGCAGTCCTCGGACTAGCGGTATATACAATGAGCAGTTCTTC

clone_size: NA
j_call: TRBJ1-6
v_call: TRBV6-5
d_call: TRBD1
cdr3_aa: CASTGTGFSPLHF
cdr3_nt: TGTGCCAGCACCGGGACAGGGTTCTCACCCCTCCACTTT

clone_size: NA
j_call: TRBJ1-4
v_call: TRBV28
d_call: NA
cdr3_aa: CASSPHEGRNEKLFF
cdr3_nt: TGTGCCAGCAGCCCCCACGAGGGGCGAAACGAAAAACTGTTTTTT

clone_size: few
j_call: TRBJ1-1
v_call: TRBV5-6
d_call: TRBD1
cdr3_aa: CASSFITGGRNTEAFF
cdr3_nt: TGTGCCAGCAGCTTCATTACAGGGGGCAGGAACACTGAAGCTTTCTTT

clone_size: NA
j_call: TRBJ2-7
v_call: TRBV6-5
d_call: NA
cdr3_aa: CASSGGHAGIYEQYF
cdr3_nt: TGTGCCAGCAGTGGGGGACACGCGGGCATCTACGAGCAGTACTTC

clone_size: NA
j_call: TRBJ1-1
v_call: TRBV12-5
d_call: TRBD1
cdr3_aa: CASGPGTAEAFF
cdr3_nt: TGTGCTAGTGGCCCTGGGACAGCTGAAGCTTTCTTT

clone_size: once
j_call: TRBJ2-7
v_call: TRBV7-2
d_call: TRBD2
cdr3_aa: CASSPERGGTYEQYF
cdr3_nt: TGTGCCAGCAGCCCCGAGCGGGGGGGAACCTACGAGCAGTACTTC

clone_size: NA
j_call: TRBJ2-7
v_call: TRBV5-4
d_call: NA
cdr3_aa: CASSPRSSYEQYF
cdr3_nt: TGTGCCAGCAGCCCAAGGAGCTCCTACGAGCAGTACTTC

clone_size: NA
j_call: TRBJ2-1
v_call: TRBV5-1
d_call: TRBD2
cdr3_aa: CASSLLAGGAYNEQFF
cdr3_nt: TGCGCCAGCAGCCTCCTTGCTGGGGGGGCCTACAATGAGCAGTTCTTC

clone_size: NA
j_call: TRBJ1-1
v_call: TRBV4-3
d_call: NA
cdr3_aa: CASSQESGTYEAFF
cdr3_nt: TGCGCCAGCAGCCAAGAGTCCGGGACCTACGAAGCTTTCTTT

clone_size: NA
j_call: TRBJ2-3
v_call: TRBV30
d_call: TRBD2
cdr3_aa: CAWSPERGTDTQYF
cdr3_nt: TGTGCCTGGTCCCCGGAGCGGGGGACAGATACGCAGTATTTT

clone_size: NA
j_call: TRBJ2-7
v_call: TRBV4-1
d_call: NA
cdr3_aa: CASSQDGGSAYEQYF
cdr3_nt: TGCGCCAGCAGCCAAGATGGGGGTTCTGCCTACGAGCAGTACTTC

clone_size: NA
j_call: TRBJ2-7
v_call: TRBV6-5
d_call: NA
cdr3_aa: CASQVSSYEQYF
cdr3_nt: TGTGCCAGTCAGGTGAGCTCCTACGAGCAGTACTTC

clone_size: NA
j_call: TRBJ1-1
v_call: TRBV9
d_call: NA
cdr3_aa: CASTRQGEGAAFF
cdr3_nt: TGTGCCAGCACCCGGCAGGGAGAGGGCGCAGCTTTCTTT

clone_size: NA
j_call: TRBJ1-2
v_call: TRBV5-6
d_call: NA
cdr3_aa: CASSPRYYGYTF
cdr3_nt: TGTGCCAGCAGCCCACGGTACTATGGCTACACCTTC

clone_size: once
j_call: TRBJ1-2
v_call: TRBV7-2
d_call: TRBD1
cdr3_aa: CASTRDRPANYGYTF
cdr3_nt: TGTGCCAGCACCCGGGACAGGCCAGCTAACTATGGCTACACCTTC

clone_size: NA
j_call: TRBJ1-4
v_call: TRBV2
d_call: NA
cdr3_aa: CASSEALDEKLFF
cdr3_nt: TGTGCCAGCAGTGAAGCCCTCGATGAAAAACTGTTTTTT

clone_size: NA
j_call: TRBJ1-3
v_call: TRBV6-6
d_call: NA
cdr3_aa: CASSKLSTGAGNTIYF
cdr3_nt: TGTGCCAGCAGTAAATTATCAACAGGAGCTGGAAACACCATATATTTT

clone_size: NA
j_call: TRBJ2-1
v_call: TRBV6-1
d_call: TRBD2
cdr3_aa: CASKTGTSYGFF
cdr3_nt: TGTGCCAGCAAGACCGGGACTAGCTATGGGTTCTTC

clone_size: NA
j_call: TRBJ1-1
v_call: TRBV18
d_call: NA
cdr3_aa: CASSPGQTNEAFF
cdr3_nt: TGTGCCAGCTCACCAGGGCAGACAAATGAAGCTTTCTTT

clone_size: once
j_call: TRBJ1-5
v_call: TRBV28
d_call: NA
cdr3_aa: CASSLRGVNQPQHF
cdr3_nt: TGTGCCAGCAGTTTGCGAGGGGTCAATCAGCCCCAGCATTTT

clone_size: few
j_call: TRBJ1-1
v_call: TRBV11-2
d_call: NA
cdr3_aa: CASSTLSGTKAFF
cdr3_nt: TGTGCCAGCAGTACCCTTTCCGGGACTAAAGCTTTCTTT

clone_size: NA
j_call: TRBJ2-2
v_call: TRBV28
d_call: TRBD2
cdr3_aa: CASNLAGGVGNTGELFF
cdr3_nt: TGTGCCAGCAATCTAGCGGGAGGCGTAGGGAACACCGGGGAGCTGTTTTTT

clone_size: NA
j_call: TRBJ2-1
v_call: TRBV7-2
d_call: TRBD2
cdr3_aa: CASSLGPGGINEQFF
cdr3_nt: TGTGCCAGCAGCTTAGGTCCGGGGGGGATCAATGAGCAGTTCTTC

clone_size: few
j_call: TRBJ2-5
v_call: TRBV9
d_call: NA
cdr3_aa: CASSATVGQTQYF
cdr3_nt: TGTGCCAGCAGCGCTACAGTGGGCCAGACCCAGTACTTC

clone_size: once
j_call: TRBJ1-4
v_call: TRBV7-9
d_call: TRBD1
cdr3_aa: CATSGTGNEKLFF
cdr3_nt: TGTGCCACCTCCGGGACAGGCAATGAAAAACTGTTTTTT

clone_size: NA
j_call: TRBJ1-3
v_call: TRBV11-2
d_call: NA
cdr3_aa: CASSLDTRNTIYF
cdr3_nt: TGTGCCAGCAGCTTAGACACCCGAAACACCATATATTTT

clone_size: NA
j_call: TRBJ2-3
v_call: TRBV9
d_call: TRBD1
cdr3_aa: CASSGRDREGTGTQYF
cdr3_nt: TGTGCCAGCAGCGGCCGGGACAGGGAAGGCACAGGTACGCAGTATTTT